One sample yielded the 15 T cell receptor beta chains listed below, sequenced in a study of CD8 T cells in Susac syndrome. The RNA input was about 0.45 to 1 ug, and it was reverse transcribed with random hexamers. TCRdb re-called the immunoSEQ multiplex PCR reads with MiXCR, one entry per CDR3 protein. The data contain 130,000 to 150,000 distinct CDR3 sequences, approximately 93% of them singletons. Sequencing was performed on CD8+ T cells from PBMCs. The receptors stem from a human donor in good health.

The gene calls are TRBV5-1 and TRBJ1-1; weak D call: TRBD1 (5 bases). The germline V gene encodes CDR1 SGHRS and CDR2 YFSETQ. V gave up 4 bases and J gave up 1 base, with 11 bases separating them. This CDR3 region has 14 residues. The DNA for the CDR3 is TGCGCCAGCAGCACAAACCAGGGGAACACTGAAGCTTTCTTT. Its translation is CASSTNQGNTEAFF.

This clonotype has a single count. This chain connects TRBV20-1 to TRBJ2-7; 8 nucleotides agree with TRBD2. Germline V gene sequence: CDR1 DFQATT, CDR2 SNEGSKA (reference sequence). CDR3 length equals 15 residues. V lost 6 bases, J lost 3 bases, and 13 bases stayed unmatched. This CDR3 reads CSAATDSGTYYEQYF. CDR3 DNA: TGCAGTGCAGCCACAGATAGCGGGACTTACTACGAGCAGTACTTC.

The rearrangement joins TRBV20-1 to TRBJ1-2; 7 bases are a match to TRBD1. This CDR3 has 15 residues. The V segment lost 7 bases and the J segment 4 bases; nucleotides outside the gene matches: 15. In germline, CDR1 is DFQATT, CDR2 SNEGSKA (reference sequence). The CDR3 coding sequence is TGCAGTGTAGGAGGGAAGGGGGCGGCGTTCTATGGCTACACCTTC. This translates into CSVGGKGAAFYGYTF.

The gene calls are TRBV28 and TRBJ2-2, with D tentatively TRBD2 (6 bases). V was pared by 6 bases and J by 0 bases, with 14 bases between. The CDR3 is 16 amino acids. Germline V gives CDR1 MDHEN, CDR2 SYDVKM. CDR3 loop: CASSGGATTNTGELFF. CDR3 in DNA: TGTGCCAGCAGCGGCGGGGCCACGACGAACACCGGGGAGCTGTTTTTT.

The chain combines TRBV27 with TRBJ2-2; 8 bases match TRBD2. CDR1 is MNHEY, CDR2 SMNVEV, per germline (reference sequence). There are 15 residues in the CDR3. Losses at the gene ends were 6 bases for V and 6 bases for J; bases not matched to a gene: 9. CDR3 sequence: CASRFGYGGAGELFF. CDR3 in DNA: TGTGCCAGCAGGTTTGGATACGGGGGGGCCGGGGAGCTGTTTTTT.

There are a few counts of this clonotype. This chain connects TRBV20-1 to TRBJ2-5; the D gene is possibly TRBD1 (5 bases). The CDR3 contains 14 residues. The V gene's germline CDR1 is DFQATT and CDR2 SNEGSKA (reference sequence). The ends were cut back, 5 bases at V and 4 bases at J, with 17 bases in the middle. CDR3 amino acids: CSAPLGQLGETQYF. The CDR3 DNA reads TGCAGTGCTCCCCTGGGGCAGTTGGGAGAGACCCAGTACTTC.

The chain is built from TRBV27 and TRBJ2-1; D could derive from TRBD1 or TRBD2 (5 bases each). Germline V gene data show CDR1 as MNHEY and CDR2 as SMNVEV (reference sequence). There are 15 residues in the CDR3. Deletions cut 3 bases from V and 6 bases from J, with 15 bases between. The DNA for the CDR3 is TGTGCCAGCAGTTTTCCCGGGGACGGTGGCAATGAGCAGTTCTTC. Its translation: CASSFPGDGGNEQFF.

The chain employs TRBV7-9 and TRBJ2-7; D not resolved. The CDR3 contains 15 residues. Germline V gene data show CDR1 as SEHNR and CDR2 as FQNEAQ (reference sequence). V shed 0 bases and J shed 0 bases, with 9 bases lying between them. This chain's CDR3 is CASSLALSSSYEQYF. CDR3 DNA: TGTGCCAGCAGCTTAGCCCTCAGCAGCTCCTACGAGCAGTACTTC. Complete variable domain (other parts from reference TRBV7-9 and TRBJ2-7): DTGVSQNPRHKITKRGQNVTFRCDPISEHNRLYWYRQTLGQGPEFLTYFQNEAQLEKSRLLSDRFSAERPKGSFSTLEIQRTEQGDSAMYLCASSLALSSSYEQYFGPGTRLTVT.

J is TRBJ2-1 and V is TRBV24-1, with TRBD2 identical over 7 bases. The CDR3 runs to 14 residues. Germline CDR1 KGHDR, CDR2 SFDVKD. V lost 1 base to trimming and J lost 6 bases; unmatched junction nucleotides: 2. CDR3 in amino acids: CATSDFSSGNEQFF. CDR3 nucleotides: TGTGCCACCAGTGATTTCTCTAGCGGCAATGAGCAGTTCTTC.

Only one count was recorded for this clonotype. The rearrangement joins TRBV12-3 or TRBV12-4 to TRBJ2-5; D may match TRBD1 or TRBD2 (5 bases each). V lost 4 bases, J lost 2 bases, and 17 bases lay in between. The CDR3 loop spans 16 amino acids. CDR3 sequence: CASSSSGTQHQETQYF. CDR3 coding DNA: TGTGCCAGCAGTTCGTCCGGGACCCAACATCAAGAGACCCAGTACTTC.

The CDR3 DNA reads TGTGCCAGCAGTTCTATAATGAACACAGATACGCAGTATTTT. Translating gives CASSSIMNTDTQYF. J is TRBJ2-3 and V is TRBV27; D ambiguous. Germline V gives CDR1 MNHEY, CDR2 SMNVEV (reference sequence). Trimming stripped 4 bases from V and 2 bases from J, with 10 bases between. The CDR3 has 14 amino acids.

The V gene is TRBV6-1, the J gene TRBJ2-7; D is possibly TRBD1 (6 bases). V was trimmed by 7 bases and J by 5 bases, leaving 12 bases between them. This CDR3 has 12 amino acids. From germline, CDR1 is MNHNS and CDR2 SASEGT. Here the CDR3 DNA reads TGTGCCAGCAAGACAGGTTTCGACGAGCAGTACTTC. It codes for CASKTGFDEQYF.

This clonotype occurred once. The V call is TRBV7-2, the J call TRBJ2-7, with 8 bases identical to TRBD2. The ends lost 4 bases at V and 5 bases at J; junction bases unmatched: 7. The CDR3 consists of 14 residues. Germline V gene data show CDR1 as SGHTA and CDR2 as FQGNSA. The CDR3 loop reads CASSSGLGLNEQYF. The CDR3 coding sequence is TGTGCCAGCAGCTCGGGACTAGGATTAAACGAGCAGTACTTC.

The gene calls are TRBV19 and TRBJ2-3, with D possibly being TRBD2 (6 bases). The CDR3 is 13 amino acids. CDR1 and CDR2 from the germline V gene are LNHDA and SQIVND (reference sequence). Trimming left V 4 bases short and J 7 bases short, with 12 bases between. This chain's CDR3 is CASSSHGGNTQYF. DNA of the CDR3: TGTGCCAGTAGTAGCCACGGCGGGAATACGCAGTATTTT.

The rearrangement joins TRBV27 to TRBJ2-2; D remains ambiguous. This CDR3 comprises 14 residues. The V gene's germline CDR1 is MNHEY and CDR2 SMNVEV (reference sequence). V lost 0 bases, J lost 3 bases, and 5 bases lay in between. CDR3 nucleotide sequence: TGTGCCAGCAGTTTATCTCCGGACACCGGGGAGCTGTTTTTT. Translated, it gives CASSLSPDTGELFF.